The 30 T cell receptor beta chains given below trace back to one sample, sequenced in a study of preoperative IRX-2 immunotherapy in early breast cancer (dated by TCRdb to 2018 to 2020). Explained via the paper, the treatment or condition label denotes: preoperative locoregional IRX-2 cytokine immunotherapy. Library preparation employed the immunoSEQ multiplex PCR assay. TCRdb holds this immuneACCESS table with in-frame rearrangements only. Some clones are missing; in checked studies, unresolved V genes explain under half, and the rest has no known cause. The sample profile shows roughly 57,000 clones; approximately 95% of them were found once. The biggest ten clones account for about 1.8% of the sample. Collection of the sample occurred from a patient treated with IRX-2 immunotherapy. Every receptor here comes from a human donor with breast cancer.

CDR3 residues: CASSLRQGAYDQPQHF. The CDR3 DNA follows: TGTGCCAGCAGTCTCAGACAGGGGGCTTATGATCAGCCCCAGCATTTT. The chain has TRBV28 and TRBJ1-5; 10 bases line up with TRBD1. J lost 5 bases, V lost 5 bases, and 9 bases had no gene match. Germline loops: CDR1 MDHEN, CDR2 SYDVKM. This CDR3 has 16 amino acids.

CDR3: CASSFSQGEAIYEQYF. The CDR3 nucleotides read TGTGCCAGCAGTTTCTCCCAGGGAGAGGCCATATACGAGCAGTACTTC. The rearrangement uses TRBV27 and TRBJ2-7; either TRBD1 or TRBD2 may fit D (5 bases each). Trimming removed 3 bases at V and 4 bases at J, with 19 bases between. The germline gives CDR1 MNHEY, CDR2 SMNVEV (reference sequence). The CDR3 is 16 residues long.

The J gene is TRBJ2-3, the V gene TRBV15; 11 positions match TRBD2. This CDR3 is 19 amino acids long. CDR1 is LNHNV, CDR2 YYDKDF, per germline (reference sequence). The V segment lost 0 bases and the J segment 4 bases; nucleotides outside the gene matches: 12. This chain's CDR3 is CATSRDVVAGGTTPDTQYF. The CDR3 nucleotides are TGTGCCACCAGCAGAGATGTGGTAGCGGGAGGGACCACACCAGATACGCAGTATTTT.

The chain uses TRBV10-1 and TRBJ2-2; no reliable D call. Between the trimmed V and J ends, which lost 5 bases and 6 bases, there was a span of 4 bases. In germline, CDR1 is WNHNN, CDR2 SYGVQD (reference sequence). The CDR3 has 11 amino acids. The CDR3 region is CASSQAGELFF. In DNA, the CDR3 is TGCGCCAGCAGTCAGGCCGGGGAGCTGTTTTTT.

V usage is TRBV5-1 and J usage is TRBJ2-2; weak D call: TRBD2 (5 bases). Germline lookup yields CDR1 SGHRS and CDR2 YFSETQ. Trimming shortened V by 6 bases and J by 0 bases, and 15 bases separated the two germline ends. The CDR3 runs 16 residues. CDR3: CASTEVLLANTGELFF. The CDR3 region has the DNA TGCGCCAGCACGGAGGTTTTATTAGCGAACACCGGGGAGCTGTTTTTT. The variable domain in full, completed from reference TRBV5-1 and TRBJ2-2, reads KAGVTQTPRYLIKTRGQQVTLSCSPISGHRSVSWYQQTPGQGLQFLFEYFSETQRNKGNFPGRFSGRQFSNSRSEMNVSTLELGDSALYLCASTEVLLANTGELFFGEGSRLTVL.

The V gene is TRBV6-1, the J gene TRBJ2-5, with D possibly being TRBD2 (5 bases). V gave up 3 bases and J gave up 4 bases, with 12 bases separating them. There are 14 residues in the CDR3. CDR1 and CDR2 from the germline V gene are MNHNS and SASEGT. The CDR3 loop is CASSESGLTETQYF. As DNA, the CDR3 is TGTGCCAGCAGTGAGAGCGGTCTTACAGAGACCCAGTACTTC.

The chain is built from TRBV11-2 and TRBJ2-1; D possibly corresponds to TRBD2 (6 bases). Germline loops: CDR1 SGHAT, CDR2 FQNNGV. V was cut by 5 bases and J by 14 bases, with 16 bases left in between. This CDR3 has 12 residues. CDR3 coding DNA: TGTGCCAGCAGCGTTCTCGGGGGAACGGAGTTCTTC. This encodes CASSVLGGTEFF.

The V call is TRBV10-3, the J call TRBJ1-3; D is uncertain. The CDR3 contains 13 residues. Trimming left V 4 bases short and J 0 bases short, with 4 bases between. Germline V gene sequence: CDR1 ENHRY, CDR2 SYGVKD. CDR3 sequence reads: CAISGFSGNTIYF. The DNA of the CDR3 is TGTGCCATCAGTGGCTTCTCTGGAAACACCATATATTTT.

The V call is TRBV2, the J call TRBJ1-2, with D maybe TRBD1 (5 bases). This CDR3 spans 16 amino acids. The V and J ends lost 8 bases and 0 bases respectively, with 19 bases between them. Germline V gene sequence: CDR1 SNHLY, CDR2 FYNNEI. The CDR3 DNA is TGTGCCAGCGAGCCTCCAGGGCGGAGTACTAACTATGGCTACACCTTC. Translated, it gives CASEPPGRSTNYGYTF.

The chain joins TRBV20-1 to TRBJ2-5; TRBD1 might be the D (5 bases). Germline-derived CDR1 and CDR2 are DFQATT and SNEGSKA (reference sequence). With 6 bases removed from V and 7 bases from J, the gap between germline ends came to 12 bases. This CDR3 comprises 11 residues. The CDR3 sequence: CSARAPVTQYF. The DNA of the CDR3 is TGCAGTGCCAGGGCTCCTGTGACCCAGTACTTC.

The table lists this clone with a count of one. V is TRBV29-1 and J is TRBJ1-2; D unclear. CDR3 length equals 10 residues. V shed 2 bases and J shed 8 bases, with 6 bases lying between them. Germline loops: CDR1 SQVTM, CDR2 ANQGSEA. The chain's CDR3 is CSVEHAGYTF. The CDR3 DNA is TGCAGCGTTGAACATGCAGGCTACACCTTC.

The chain employs TRBV9 and TRBJ1-4; 9 bases align to TRBD1. The CDR3 spans 15 residues. The junction had 4 bases not matched to a gene; V was cut back by 2 bases and J by 5 bases. Germline V gives CDR1 SGDLS, CDR2 YYNGEE. The CDR3 DNA sequence: TGTGCCAGCAGCGTGTCCGGGACAGGGAATGAAAAACTGTTTTTT. This translates into CASSVSGTGNEKLFF.

This clone was detected only once. This rearrangement joins TRBV5-1 to TRBJ2-3; 9 positions match TRBD2. Trimming cost V 4 bases and J 2 bases; bases outside gene matches: 11. CDR1 SGHRS and CDR2 YFSETQ come from the germline V gene. This CDR3 comprises 17 residues. The CDR3 nucleotides read TGCGCCAGCAGCCACCAAACCAGCGGGGGGATCACAGATACGCAGTATTTT. Its translation: CASSHQTSGGITDTQYF.

J is TRBJ2-4 and V is TRBV29-1, with 7 bases lining up with TRBD1. This CDR3 comprises 17 residues. CDR1 and CDR2 (germline): SQVTM, ANQGSEA. V lost 5 bases, J lost 0 bases, and 13 bases stayed unmatched. The CDR3 coding sequence is TGCAGCGTTACCGGGACAGCCAAGGGCCTAGCCAAAAACATTCAGTACTTC. The encoded protein is CSVTGTAKGLAKNIQYF.

The chain has TRBV7-2 and TRBJ2-7; TRBD1 matches 8 bases. This CDR3 is built from 15 residues. J lost 1 base, V lost 5 bases, and 7 bases had no gene match. Per the germline V gene, CDR1 is SGHTA and CDR2 is FQGNSA. CDR3 residues: CASSPGNRGSYEQYF. As DNA, the CDR3 is TGTGCCAGCAGCCCAGGGAACAGGGGGTCCTACGAGCAGTACTTC. Looking up the rest from reference TRBV7-2 and TRBJ2-7 gives the full variable domain: GAGVSQSPSNKVTEKGKDVELRCDPISGHTALYWYRQSLGQGLEFLIYFQGNSAPDKSGLPSDRFSAERTGGSVSTLTIQRTQQEDSAVYLCASSPGNRGSYEQYFGPGTRLTVT.

The rearrangement uses TRBV4-2 and TRBJ2-5; TRBD1 might be the D (6 bases). Germline CDR1 LGHNA, CDR2 YNFKEQ. V dropped 0 bases and J dropped 1 base, with 15 bases sitting between them. CDR3 length: 17 amino acids. The CDR3 loop reads CASSQDPPGHPQETQYF. As DNA, the CDR3 is TGTGCCAGCAGCCAAGACCCGCCGGGACACCCCCAAGAGACCCAGTACTTC.

The V gene is TRBV9, the J gene TRBJ2-1; TRBD2 aligns across 11 bases. Trimming at V came to 0 bases and at J to 4 bases, leaving 12 bases not matched to a gene. CDR3 length equals 19 residues. The germline CDR1 and CDR2 sequences are SGDLS and YYNGEE. Here the CDR3 DNA reads TGTGCCAGCAGCGTAGGCTACCCGCAGGCTAGCGGGAGGTACAATGAGCAGTTCTTC. Translating gives CASSVGYPQASGRYNEQFF.

This clone showed up just once. Mismatch with germline at one junction end may stem from a read error. The chain carries TRBV7-9 and TRBJ2-7; no clear D gene. This CDR3 spans 13 amino acids. Germline assignment: CDR1 SEHNR and CDR2 FQNEAQ (reference sequence). CDR3 nucleotide sequence: TGTGCCAGCAGCCGACTCCTTCTTTACGAGCAGTGCTTC. It yields the protein CASSRLLLYEQCF. The full variable domain, completed using reference TRBV7-9 and TRBJ2-7, is DTGVSQNPRHKITKRGQNVTFRCDPISEHNRLYWYRQTLGQGPEFLTYFQNEAQLEKSRLLSDRFSAERPKGSFSTLEIQRTEQGDSAMYLCASSRLLLYEQCFGPGTRLTVT.

CDR3 nucleotides: TGTGCCAGCAGCTTAGGACAGGGGGAGTACGAGCAGTACTTC. Translating gives CASSLGQGEYEQYF. The gene calls are TRBV7-9 and TRBJ2-7, with 9 bases matching TRBD1. Per germline, CDR1 SEHNR and CDR2 FQNEAQ (reference sequence). The CDR3 has 14 amino acids. V lost 1 base to trimming and J lost 4 bases; unmatched junction nucleotides: 2.

This chain joins TRBV15 and TRBJ1-1; no reliable D call. The V and J ends lost 1 base and 1 base respectively, with 7 bases between them. CDR1 and CDR2 (germline): LNHNV, YYDKDF (reference sequence). The CDR3 length is 14 residues. The CDR3 coding sequence is TGTGCCACCAGCAGAGTATCGGCGAACACTGAAGCTTTCTTT. Protein: CATSRVSANTEAFF.

The CDR3 protein is CSVEEQGPYGYTF. CDR3 coding DNA: TGCAGCGTTGAAGAACAGGGCCCCTATGGCTACACCTTC. The chain carries TRBV29-1 and TRBJ1-2; TRBD1 might be the D (6 bases). The CDR3 is 13 amino acids. With 0 bases removed from V and 4 bases from J, the gap between germline ends came to 9 bases. From germline, CDR1 is SQVTM and CDR2 ANQGSEA.

In this sample, this clone turned up once. The chain joins TRBV7-2 to TRBJ1-2, with D perhaps matching TRBD1 (5 bases). In germline, CDR1 is SGHTA, CDR2 FQGNSA. This CDR3 spans 17 amino acids. The V end lost 0 bases, the J end lost 3 bases, and 17 bases lay between the germline ends. CDR3 protein: CASSLAPRRGGYYGYTF. For the CDR3, the DNA is TGTGCCAGCAGCTTAGCACCCCGGAGGGGAGGTTACTATGGCTACACCTTC.

The gene calls are TRBV4-3 and TRBJ2-7; TRBD2 agrees at 8 bases. The trim removed 3 bases at V and 2 bases at J, leaving 9 bases unmatched. In germline, CDR1 is LGHNA, CDR2 YSLEER. This CDR3 has 16 residues. CDR3 amino acids: CASSHKLAETTYEQYF. In DNA, the CDR3 is TGCGCCAGCAGCCACAAACTAGCGGAGACTACCTACGAGCAGTACTTC.

The chain uses TRBV27 and TRBJ1-5, with a weak D call TRBD1 (6 bases). The CDR3 consists of 13 residues. Trimming stripped 6 bases from V and 6 bases from J, with 12 bases between. From germline, CDR1 is MNHEY and CDR2 SMNVEV (reference sequence). The CDR3 DNA is TGTGCCAGCAGCTACAGGGTTCGTCAGCCCCAGCATTTT. This codes for CASSYRVRQPQHF.

Here the CDR3 reads CASSGNTSGTDTQYF. In DNA form, the CDR3 reads TGCGCCAGCAGTGGAAACACTAGCGGCACAGATACGCAGTATTTT. The chain has TRBV10-1 and TRBJ2-3; TRBD2 matches 7 bases. This CDR3 is 15 amino acids long. Trimming took 4 bases from V and 1 from J; bases not matched to a gene: 5. Germline V gives CDR1 WNHNN, CDR2 SYGVQD (reference sequence).

The chain uses TRBV5-1 and TRBJ2-5; 7 nucleotides match TRBD1. Per the germline V gene, CDR1 is SGHRS and CDR2 is YFSETQ. The V and J ends lost 5 bases and 1 base, in that order; junction bases with no gene match: 2. There are 13 residues in the CDR3. In DNA, the CDR3 is TGCGCCAGCAGGCCAGGGGGCCAAGAGACCCAGTACTTC. Its protein is CASRPGGQETQYF.

The chain uses TRBV18 and TRBJ2-7, with D perhaps matching TRBD1 (6 bases). This CDR3 has 11 residues. V shed 4 bases and J shed 5 bases, with 6 bases lying between them. Germline lookup yields CDR1 KGHSH and CDR2 LQKENI. The CDR3 protein is CASSQGDEQYF. As DNA, the CDR3 is TGTGCCAGCTCACAGGGGGACGAGCAGTACTTC.

The chain's CDR3 is CASSLYGAEQFF. The CDR3 region has the DNA TGTGCCAGCAGCTTGTACGGGGCGGAGCAGTTCTTC. V is TRBV5-5 and J is TRBJ2-1; the D gene could be TRBD1 or TRBD2 (5 bases each). The germline CDR1 and CDR2 sequences are SGHKS and YYEKEE (reference sequence). This CDR3 spans 12 amino acids. V was clipped by 1 base and J by 10 bases, with 9 bases between them.

The sample holds one count of this clone. The chain uses TRBV28 and TRBJ1-2, with TRBD1 identical over 9 bases. This CDR3 comprises 14 residues. V dropped 6 bases and J dropped 8; count of bases not matched to a gene: 10. Germline CDR1 and CDR2: MDHEN and SYDVKM. The CDR3 is CASRSGQGTGGYTF. CDR3 sequence (DNA): TGTGCCAGCAGATCCGGACAGGGGACGGGAGGCTACACCTTC.

This rearrangement joins TRBV29-1 to TRBJ1-2; 9 bases map to TRBD1. This CDR3 has 13 residues. From germline, CDR1 is SQVTM and CDR2 ANQGSEA. Unmatched junction bases numbered 8, after V lost 7 bases and J lost 5 bases. CDR3 in DNA: TGCAGCGCAGTACAGGGGGCGGGATATGGCTACACCTTC. The encoded protein is CSAVQGAGYGYTF.